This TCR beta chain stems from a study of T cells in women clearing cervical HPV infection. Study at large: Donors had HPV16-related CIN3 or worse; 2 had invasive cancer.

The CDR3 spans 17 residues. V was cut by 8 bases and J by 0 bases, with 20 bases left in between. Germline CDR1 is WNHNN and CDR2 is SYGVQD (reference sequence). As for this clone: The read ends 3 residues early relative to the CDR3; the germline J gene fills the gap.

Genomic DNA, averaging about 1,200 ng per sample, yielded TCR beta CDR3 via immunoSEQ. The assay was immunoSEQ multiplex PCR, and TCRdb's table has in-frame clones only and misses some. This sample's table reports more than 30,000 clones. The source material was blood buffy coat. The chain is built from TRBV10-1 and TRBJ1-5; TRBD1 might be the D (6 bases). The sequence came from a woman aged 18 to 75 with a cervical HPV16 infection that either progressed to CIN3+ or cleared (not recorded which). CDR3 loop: CASGPTDRGHSNQPQHF. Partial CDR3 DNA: TGCGCCAGCGGACCTACGGACAGAGGGCATAGCAATCAGCCC.